The 13 T cell receptor beta chains reported below all come from one sample, sequenced in a study of T cells in Graves' hyperthyroidism and ophthalmopathy. The TCR beta CDR3 regions underwent amplification using RNA transcripts as the source. The primer set for the first-round RT-PCR of the TCR CDR3 was HTBI. A single record per CDR3 protein comes from TCRdb applying MiXCR to the multiplex PCR reads. The sample holds roughly 500,000 distinct CDR3 sequences; 40% to 50% are singletons and the top ten take 44%. Sequencing was done on a sample of peripheral blood or thyroid tissue (not recorded which). These receptors all stem from an adult woman with Graves' disease, either hyperthyroidism or ophthalmopathy (not recorded which).

This clonotype was counted between two and nine times. The rearrangement uses TRBV6-2 or TRBV6-3 and TRBJ1-4; TRBD1 agrees at 8 bases. J was trimmed by 7 bases and V by 6 bases; bases with no gene match: 10. The germline V gene encodes CDR1 MNHEY and CDR2 SVGEGT. CDR3 size: 15 residues. For the CDR3, the DNA is TGTGCCAGCAGCCCCCTGCAGGGGGCGGCTGAAAAACTGTTTTTT. It codes for CASSPLQGAAEKLFF.

This clonotype showed up many times. This sequence joins TRBV15 and TRBJ2-5; possibly TRBD2 for D (5 bases). The CDR3 loop spans 14 amino acids. Germline V lookup: CDR1 LNHNV, CDR2 YYDKDF (reference sequence). Trimming left V 3 bases short and J 4 bases short, with 12 bases between. The CDR3 loop is CATSSKGEGETQYF. As DNA, the CDR3 is TGTGCCACCAGCAGTAAGGGTGAGGGAGAGACCCAGTACTTC.

This clonotype was seen at least ten times. The V gene is TRBV5-6, the J gene TRBJ2-5, with 7 bases fitting TRBD1. The CDR3 totals 16 residues. J was trimmed by 2 bases and V by 1 base; bases with no gene match: 8. Germline loops: CDR1 SGHDT, CDR2 YYEEEE. For the CDR3, the DNA is TGTGCCAGCAGCTTGTTAGGCAGGGGGAGACAAGAGACCCAGTACTTC. This encodes CASSLLGRGRQETQYF.

This clonotype was picked up many times. This CDR3 is CASSPLNRGALYTF. The CDR3 nucleotides read TGTGCCAGCAGCCCCCTGAACAGGGGCGCGCTCTACACCTTC. This chain joins TRBV14 and TRBJ1-2; 7 bases match TRBD1. Germline CDR1 is SGHDN and CDR2 is FVKESK. Germline trimming cut 4 bases from V and 10 bases from J; bases unmatched to any gene: 12. The CDR3 runs to 14 residues.

There are many counts of this clonotype. CDR3 nucleotide sequence: TGCAGCGCCGATCGGGGGGTAGGGCTTGCCTATGGCTACACCTTC. Protein product: CSADRGVGLAYGYTF. The chain joins TRBV29-1 to TRBJ1-2, with D tentatively TRBD1 (5 bases). This CDR3 has 15 amino acids. Trimming removed 7 bases from V and 4 bases from J, with 22 bases in between. Germline V gives CDR1 SQVTM, CDR2 ANQGSEA.

V is TRBV2 and J is TRBJ1-1, with D possibly matching TRBD1 (5 bases). Trimming left V 7 bases short and J 0 bases short, with 21 bases between. This CDR3 spans 17 amino acids. Germline CDR1 reads SNHLY; CDR2 reads FYNNEI. The CDR3 loop reads CASTWGGARGLNTEAFF. The CDR3 DNA reads TGTGCCAGCACCTGGGGGGGAGCGAGGGGCTTGAACACTGAAGCTTTCTTT.

V and J are TRBV9 and TRBJ1-4; D unresolved. The CDR3 length is 15 residues. Trimming cost V 0 bases and J 1 base, with 7 bases left between them. Germline V gene lookup returns CDR1 SGDLS and CDR2 YYNGEE. The CDR3 region has the DNA TGTGCCAGCAGCGTAGCCGGCGGAACTAATGAAAAACTGTTTTTT. This translates into CASSVAGGTNEKLFF.

Note on this clonotype: The junction and the germline gene differ at one end; a read error may be behind it. The chain links TRBV10-3 to TRBJ1-1, with D unclear. This CDR3 contains 15 residues. The germline gives CDR1 ENHRY, CDR2 SYGVKD. CDR3 sequence: CAISESGRERTEAFF. DNA of the CDR3: TGTGCCATCAGCGAGTCGGGTAGGGAGCGGACTGAAGCTTTCTTT.

This clonotype was counted ten times or more. V gene TRBV29-1 combines with J gene TRBJ2-5; D remains unclear. This CDR3 region has 11 residues. CDR1 is SQVTM, CDR2 ANQGSEA, per germline. Trimming shortened V by 3 bases and J by 8 bases, and 10 bases separated the two germline ends. CDR3: CSVESVGTQYF. CDR3 nucleotide sequence: TGCAGCGTTGAGTCGGTCGGCACCCAGTACTTC.

This clonotype was counted between two and nine times. Sequence at one end of the junction differs from germline and may be a read error. The chain has TRBV7-7 and TRBJ1-3; 12 nucleotides line up with TRBD1. This CDR3 spans 13 amino acids. Germline V CDR1 and CDR2: SSHAT, FNYEAQ (reference sequence). CDR3 sequence: CASSLGQGAPLYF. CDR3 nucleotides: TGTGCTAGCAGCCTGGGACAGGGGGCCCCTTTGTATTTT. Combining the CDR3 with reference TRBV7-7 and TRBJ1-3 gives the whole variable domain GAGVSQSPRYKVTKRGQDVTLRCDPISSHATLYWYQQALGQGPEFLTYFNYEAQPDKSGLPSDRFSAERPEGSISTLTIQRTEQRDSAMYRCASSLGQGAPLYFGEGSWLTVV.

There are many counts of this clonotype. This chain uses TRBV12-3 or TRBV12-4 with TRBJ1-2, with 8 bases matching TRBD1. After removal of 6 bases from V and 8 bases from J, the junction contained 14 bases not matched to a gene. This CDR3 is 15 amino acids long. For the CDR3, the DNA is TGTGCCAGCAGCAACCTCTGGACAGGGAGAGGGGGCTACACCTTC. It specifies CASSNLWTGRGGYTF.

This chain uses TRBV12-3 or TRBV12-4 with TRBJ1-4, with D unclear. The V end was cut by 6 bases, the J end by 5 bases, with 13 bases between. The length of the CDR3 is 14 residues. CDR3 amino acids: CASSLKTENEKLFF. The CDR3 DNA reads as TGTGCCAGCAGCCTCAAAACAGAAAATGAAAAACTGTTTTTT.

There are a few counts of this clonotype. The chain recombines TRBV29-1 with TRBJ1-2, with 7 bases identical to TRBD1. CDR1 is SQVTM, CDR2 ANQGSEA, per germline. CDR3 length: 14 residues. V dropped 5 bases and J dropped 2; count of bases not matched to a gene: 8. CDR3 coding DNA: TGCAGCGTTAAAGGGGACAGTGTAAACTATGGCTACACCTTC. Its protein is CSVKGDSVNYGYTF.